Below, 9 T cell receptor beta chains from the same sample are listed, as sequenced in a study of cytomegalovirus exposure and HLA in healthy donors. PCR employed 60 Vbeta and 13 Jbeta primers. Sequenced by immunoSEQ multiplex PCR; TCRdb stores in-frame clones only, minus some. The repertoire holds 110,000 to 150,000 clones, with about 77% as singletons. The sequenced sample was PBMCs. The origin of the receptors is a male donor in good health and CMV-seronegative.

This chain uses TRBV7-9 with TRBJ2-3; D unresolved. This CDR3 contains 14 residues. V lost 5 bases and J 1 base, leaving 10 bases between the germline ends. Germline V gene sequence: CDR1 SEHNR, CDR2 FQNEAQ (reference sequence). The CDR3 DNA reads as TGTGCCAGCAGCGTGGCAGGCCGCACAGATACGCAGTATTTT. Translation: CASSVAGRTDTQYF. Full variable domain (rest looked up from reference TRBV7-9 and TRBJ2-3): DTGVSQNPRHKITKRGQNVTFRCDPISEHNRLYWYRQTLGQGPEFLTYFQNEAQLEKSRLLSDRFSAERPKGSFSTLEIQRTEQGDSAMYLCASSVAGRTDTQYFGPGTRLTVL.

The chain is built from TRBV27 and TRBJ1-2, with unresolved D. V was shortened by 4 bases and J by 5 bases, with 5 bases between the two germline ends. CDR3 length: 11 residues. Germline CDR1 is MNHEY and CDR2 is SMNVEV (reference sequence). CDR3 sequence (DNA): TGTGCCAGCAGTTCGGGGTATGGCTACACCTTC. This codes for CASSSGYGYTF.

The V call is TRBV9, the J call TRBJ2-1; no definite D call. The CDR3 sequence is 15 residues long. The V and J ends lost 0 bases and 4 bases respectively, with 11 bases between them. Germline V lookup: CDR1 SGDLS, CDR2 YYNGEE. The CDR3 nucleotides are TGTGCCAGCAGCGTAGCCCCCTCCGGGTACAATGAGCAGTTCTTC. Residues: CASSVAPSGYNEQFF.

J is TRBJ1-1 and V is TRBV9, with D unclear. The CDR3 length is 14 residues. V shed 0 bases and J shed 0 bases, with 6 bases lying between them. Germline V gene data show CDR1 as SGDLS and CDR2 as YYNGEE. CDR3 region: CASSVEPMNTEAFF. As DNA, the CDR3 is TGTGCCAGCAGCGTAGAACCTATGAACACTGAAGCTTTCTTT.

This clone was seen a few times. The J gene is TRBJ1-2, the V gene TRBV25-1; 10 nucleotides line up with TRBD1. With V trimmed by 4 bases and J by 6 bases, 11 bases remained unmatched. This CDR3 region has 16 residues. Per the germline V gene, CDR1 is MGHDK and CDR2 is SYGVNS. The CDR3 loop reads CASSGFYETGGHGYTF. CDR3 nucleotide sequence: TGTGCCAGCAGTGGGTTCTATGAGACAGGGGGCCATGGCTACACCTTC.

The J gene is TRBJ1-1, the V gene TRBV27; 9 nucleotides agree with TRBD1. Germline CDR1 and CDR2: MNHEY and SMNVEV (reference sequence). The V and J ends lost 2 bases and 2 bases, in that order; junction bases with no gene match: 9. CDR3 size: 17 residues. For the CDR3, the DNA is TGTGCCAGCAGTTTAAATCTACAGGGGGCCCACAACACTGAAGCTTTCTTT. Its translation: CASSLNLQGAHNTEAFF.

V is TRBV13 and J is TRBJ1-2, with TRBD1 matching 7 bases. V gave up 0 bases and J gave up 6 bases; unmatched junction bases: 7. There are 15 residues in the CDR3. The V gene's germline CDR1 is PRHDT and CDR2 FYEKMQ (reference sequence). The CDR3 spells CASSLGPGQSDGYTF. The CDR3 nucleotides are TGTGCCAGCAGCTTAGGCCCGGGACAGAGCGATGGCTACACCTTC.

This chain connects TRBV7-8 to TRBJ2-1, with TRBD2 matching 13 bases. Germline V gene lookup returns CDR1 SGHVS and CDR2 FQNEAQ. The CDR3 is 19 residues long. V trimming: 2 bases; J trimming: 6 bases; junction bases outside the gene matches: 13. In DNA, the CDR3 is TGTGCCAGCAGCTTAAGGCGGAATTTGGGACTAGCGGGAATCAATGAGCAGTTCTTC. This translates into CASSLRRNLGLAGINEQFF. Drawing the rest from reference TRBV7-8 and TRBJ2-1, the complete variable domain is GAGVSQSPRYKVAKRGQDVALRCDPISGHVSLFWYQQALGQGPEFLTYFQNEAQLDKSGLPSDRFFAERPEGSVSTLKIQRTQQEDSAVYLCASSLRRNLGLAGINEQFFGPGTRLTVL.

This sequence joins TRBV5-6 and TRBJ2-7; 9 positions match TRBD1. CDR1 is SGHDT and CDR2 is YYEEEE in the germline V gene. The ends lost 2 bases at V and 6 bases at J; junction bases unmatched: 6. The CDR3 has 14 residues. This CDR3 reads CASSFGTGRFEQYF. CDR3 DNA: TGTGCCAGCAGCTTTGGGACAGGGAGGTTCGAGCAGTACTTC. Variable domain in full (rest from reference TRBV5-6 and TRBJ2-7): DAGVTQSPTHLIKTRGQQVTLRCSPKSGHDTVSWYQQALGQGPQFIFQYYEEEERQRGNFPDRFSGHQFPNYSSELNVNALLLGDSALYLCASSFGTGRFEQYFGPGTRLTVT.